Below are 6 T cell receptor beta chains sequenced from a single sample in a study of T-cell reconstitution after alpha-beta-depleted transplantation in children. It was with unique molecular identifiers that the TCRbeta library was prepared. TCRdb re-called the PCR reads through MiXCR, storing one row per CDR3 protein. Among fewer than 750,000 distinct CDR3 sequences listed, 20% to 25% were seen once. Sequenced here: PBMCs, mostly from graft donor cells, sampled 360 days after TCRalphabeta/CD19-depleted stem cell transplant. The receptors come from a boy in the first two years of life who had a stem cell transplant for acute myeloid leukemia, so the T cells may come from the graft donor.

The chain recombines TRBV5-1 with TRBJ1-5; D perhaps matches TRBD1 (5 bases). CDR1 and CDR2 from the germline V gene are SGHRS and YFSETQ. The CDR3 is 14 amino acids. The ends were cut back, 4 bases at V and 9 bases at J, with 17 bases in the middle. The CDR3 sequence is CASSPDGQGSPQHF. The CDR3, as DNA: TGCGCCAGCAGCCCGGACGGGCAGGGTTCGCCCCAGCATTTT.

The chain has TRBV20-1 and TRBJ1-5; D is perhaps TRBD1 (6 bases). Germline CDR1 and CDR2: DFQATT and SNEGSKA (reference sequence). The V end lost 6 bases, the J end lost 3 bases, and 15 bases lay between the germline ends. There are 14 residues in the CDR3. CDR3 DNA sequence: TGCAGTGCGAGATTCACAGGGTTCAATCAGCCCCAGCATTTT. As protein: CSARFTGFNQPQHF.

This clonotype occurred many times. The chain employs TRBV12-3 or TRBV12-4 and TRBJ2-1, with 8 positions matching TRBD1. This CDR3 contains 14 residues. Trimming removed 4 bases from V and 7 bases from J; junction bases left unmatched: 6. This CDR3 is CASSWTGLRNEQFF. The CDR3 DNA reads TGTGCCAGCAGTTGGACAGGGTTAAGGAATGAGCAGTTCTTC.

The J gene is TRBJ2-2, the V gene TRBV19; D perhaps matches TRBD2 (6 bases). Germline CDR1 LNHDA, CDR2 SQIVND (reference sequence). Trimming took 8 bases from V and 6 from J, leaving 16 bases between them. The CDR3 contains 14 residues. CDR3 bases: TGTGCCAGTCGGCGGGACGGTGGGGCCGGGGAGCTGTTTTTT. Translation: CASRRDGGAGELFF.

The chain uses TRBV7-6 and TRBJ1-4, with 12 nucleotides matching TRBD1. Germline V gene lookup returns CDR1 SGHVS and CDR2 FNYEAQ. The CDR3 runs 19 residues. V shed 5 bases and J 0 bases; nucleotides not matched to a gene: 10. The CDR3 loop reads CASSHGGTGGSATNEKLFF. The CDR3 nucleotides are TGTGCCAGCAGCCACGGAGGGACAGGGGGCTCCGCAACTAATGAAAAACTGTTTTTT.

This clonotype was detected once. The V and J genes are TRBV6-4 and TRBJ2-3; 10 nucleotides align to TRBD2. Germline CDR1 is MRHNA and CDR2 is SNTAGT. V gave up 0 bases and J gave up 4 bases; unmatched junction bases: 4. This CDR3 spans 16 amino acids. CDR3 sequence: CASSDSATSGSDTQYF. The CDR3 DNA is TGTGCCAGCAGTGACTCGGCGACTAGCGGGTCAGATACGCAGTATTTT.